These T cell receptor beta chains were read from a single sample in a study of T cell repertoires in cytomegalovirus infection. TCRdb re-called the reads through MiXCR, storing one row per CDR3 protein. This sample has 26,000 or so distinct CDR3 sequences, with 19% found just once. The antigens for these receptors are not known. The source was CD8+ T cells from cultured PBMCs, collected from culture after CMV antigen stimulation. The receptors come from a human donor in good health (CMV status not recorded). Some clones in this sample may be carry-over from other donors' samples. CDR3s include the opening cysteine and the closing phenylalanine or tryptophan. The D gene is left open where the match is weak. Only some rows state a clone size, as once, few, many or a class for expanded clones.

TRBV2	TRBJ1-2	NA	NA	CASSGGRGYGYTF	TGTGCCAGCAGTGGAGGTAGAGGCTATGGCTACACCTTC
TRBV20-1	TRBJ1-5	few	TRBD1	CSARNPTGGREPQHF	TGCAGTGCTAGAAACCCGACAGGGGGTCGCGAGCCCCAGCATTTT
TRBV12-3/TRBV12-4	TRBJ2-7	NA	NA	CASSPNRTSVYEQYF	TGTGCCAGCAGCCCCAACCGAACGAGTGTCTACGAGCAGTACTTC
TRBV25-1	TRBJ2-6	few	TRBD1	CASRIRGHGANVLTF	TGTGCCAGCAGAATCAGGGGGCATGGGGCCAACGTCCTGACTTTC
TRBV7-6	TRBJ1-2	few	TRBD1	CASSAGTAYGYTF	TGTGCCAGCAGCGCCGGGACAGCCTATGGCTACACCTTC
TRBV7-9	TRBJ2-7	NA	NA	CASSPESLADSYEQYF	TGTGCCAGCAGCCCTGAGTCCCTAGCCGATTCCTACGAGCAGTACTTC
TRBV7-9	TRBJ1-1	NA	NA	CASSPVGDTEAFF	TGTGCCAGCAGTCCGGTGGGGGACACTGAAGCTTTCTTT
TRBV7-9	TRBJ2-7	NA	TRBD1	CASSSAGTGAPHEQYF	TGTGCCAGCAGCTCCGCCGGGACAGGGGCGCCCCACGAGCAGTACTTC
TRBV6-2/TRBV6-3	TRBJ2-5	NA	NA	CASSYTAEGGETQYF	TGTGCCAGCAGTTACACAGCCGAGGGGGGAGAGACCCAGTACTTC
TRBV27	TRBJ1-1	NA	NA	CASSLSSKRGNTEAFF	TGTGCCAGCAGTTTATCAAGTAAGCGAGGGAACACTGAAGCTTTCTTT
TRBV6-5	TRBJ2-5	NA	NA	CASSYSDETQYF	TGTGCCAGCAGTTACTCGGACGAGACCCAGTACTTC
TRBV28	TRBJ2-7	few	TRBD2	CASTPAGLTSYEQYF	TGTGCCAGCACACCAGCGGGACTCACTTCCTACGAGCAGTACTTC
TRBV7-6	TRBJ2-1	NA	NA	CASSLGANEQFF	TGTGCCAGCAGCTTAGGGGCAAATGAGCAGTTCTTC
TRBV7-8	TRBJ1-2	NA	NA	CASSLASRAGGYTF	TGTGCCAGCAGCTTAGCGAGCAGGGCGGGTGGCTACACCTTC
TRBV7-9	TRBJ1-1	few	NA	CASSLAREAFF	TGTGCCAGCAGCTTAGCGAGGGAAGCTTTCTTT
TRBV4-2	TRBJ2-5	many	NA	CASSQDGGSDGTQYF	TGTGCCAGCAGCCAAGATGGGGGTAGCGACGGGACCCAGTACTTC
TRBV28	TRBJ2-1	few	NA	CASSSTPPEQFF	TGTGCCAGCAGTTCTACACCCCCCGAGCAGTTCTTC
TRBV7-3	TRBJ1-6	NA	TRBD1	CASSSTGARSPLHF	TGTGCCAGCAGCTCGACAGGGGCACGTTCACCCCTCCACTTT
TRBV7-8	TRBJ2-7	few	TRBD2	CASSLVGRERDEQYF	TGTGCCAGCAGCTTAGTAGGGCGGGAGAGAGACGAGCAGTACTTC
TRBV4-1	TRBJ2-3	few	TRBD2	CASSQASGDYTDTQYF	TGCGCCAGCAGCCAAGCGTCGGGGGACTACACAGATACGCAGTATTTT
TRBV6-5	TRBJ2-1	NA	TRBD2	CASSYVVGREGPYNEQFF	TGTGCCAGCAGTTACGTGGTCGGGCGGGAGGGCCCCTACAATGAGCAGTTCTTC
TRBV6-5	TRBJ2-1	NA	NA	CASSSTVTSYNEQFF	TGTGCCAGCAGTTCGACAGTCACCTCCTACAATGAGCAGTTCTTC
TRBV4-1	TRBJ1-1	NA	NA	CASSQWRHGNTEAFF	TGCGCCAGCAGCCAATGGCGACACGGGAACACTGAAGCTTTCTTT
TRBV7-2	TRBJ1-2	NA	TRBD1	CASSRGQGNYGYTF	TGTGCCAGCAGCAGGGGACAGGGGAACTATGGCTACACCTTC
TRBV7-6	TRBJ2-5	many	NA	CASSLAVRGGVETQYF	TGTGCCAGCAGCTTAGCCGTGCGGGGAGGTGTGGAGACCCAGTACTTC
TRBV19	TRBJ1-2	many	TRBD1	CAGRDRGLGNYGYTF	TGTGCCGGCCGGGACAGGGGGCTGGGTAACTATGGCTACACCTTC
TRBV7-8	TRBJ2-1	NA	NA	CASSHPFSGADNEQFF	TGTGCCAGCAGCCACCCCTTCAGCGGAGCCGACAATGAGCAGTTCTTC
TRBV4-2	TRBJ2-7	NA	NA	CASSQDAGGAEEQYF	TGTGCCAGCAGCCAAGATGCAGGGGGGGCGGAAGAGCAGTACTTC
TRBV11-2	TRBJ2-7	NA	NA	CASSLRGGWSSYEQYF	TGTGCCAGCAGCTTAAGGGGCGGGTGGAGCTCCTACGAGCAGTACTTC
TRBV27	TRBJ1-3	NA	NA	CASRLSTGNTIYF	TGTGCCAGCCGTTTATCGACAGGAAACACCATATATTTT
TRBV27	TRBJ2-3	few	TRBD2	CASSLASGRRTDTQYF	TGTGCCAGCAGTTTGGCTAGCGGGAGGAGGACAGATACGCAGTATTTT
TRBV7-9	TRBJ2-3	NA	TRBD2	CASSPRLAGEPSTDTQYF	TGTGCCAGCAGCCCAAGACTAGCGGGGGAGCCAAGCACAGATACGCAGTATTTT
TRBV3-1	TRBJ2-3	NA	TRBD2	CASSPVPGLAGGPLDTQYF	TGTGCCAGCAGCCCCGTCCCGGGACTAGCGGGAGGGCCACTAGATACGCAGTATTTT
TRBV2	TRBJ2-1	few	TRBD2	CASSEARGAGGGLNEQFF	TGTGCCAGCAGTGAAGCGCGGGGAGCGGGAGGTGGTCTCAATGAGCAGTTCTTC
TRBV7-2	TRBJ2-2	NA	TRBD1	CASSLNQQGVNTGELFF	TGTGCCAGCAGCTTAAACCAACAGGGGGTCAACACCGGGGAGCTGTTTTTT
TRBV6-5	TRBJ1-1	NA	NA	CASSLRVIRYTEAFF	TGTGCCAGCAGCCTCCGGGTGATACGGTACACTGAAGCTTTCTTT
TRBV7-2	TRBJ2-7	few	TRBD2	CASSPDSILAGDYEQYF	TGTGCCAGCAGCCCCGACTCAATACTAGCGGGAGACTACGAGCAGTACTTC